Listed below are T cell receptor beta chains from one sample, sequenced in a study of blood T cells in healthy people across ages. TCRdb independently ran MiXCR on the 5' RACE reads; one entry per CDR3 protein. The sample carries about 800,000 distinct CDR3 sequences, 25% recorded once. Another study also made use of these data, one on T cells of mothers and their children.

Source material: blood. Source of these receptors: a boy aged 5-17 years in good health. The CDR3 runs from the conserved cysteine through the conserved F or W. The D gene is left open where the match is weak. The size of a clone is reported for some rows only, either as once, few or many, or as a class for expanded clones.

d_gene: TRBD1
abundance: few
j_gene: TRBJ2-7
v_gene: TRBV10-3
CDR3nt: TGTGCCATCAGTGAGGCCCCAGGGGGCGAATCCCACGAGCAGTACTTC
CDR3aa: CAISEAPGGESHEQYF

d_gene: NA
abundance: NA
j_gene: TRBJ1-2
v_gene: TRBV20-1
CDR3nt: TGCAGTGCTTGGGACATAACTAACTATGGCTACACCTTC
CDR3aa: CSAWDITNYGYTF

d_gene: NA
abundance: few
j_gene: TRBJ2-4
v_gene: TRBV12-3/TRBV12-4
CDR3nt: TGTGCCAGCAGTTTTTCAGACAAAAACATTCAGTACTTC
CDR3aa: CASSFSDKNIQYF

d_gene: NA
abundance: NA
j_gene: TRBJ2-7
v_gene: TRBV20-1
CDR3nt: TGCAGTACAAGACCACAGGGAGTATACGAGCAGTACTTC
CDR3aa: CSTRPQGVYEQYF

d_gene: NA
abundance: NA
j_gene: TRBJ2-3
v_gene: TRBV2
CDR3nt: TGTGCCAGCAGTGAAGCGATTACAGGGTGGGCAGATACGCAGTATTTT
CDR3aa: CASSEAITGWADTQYF

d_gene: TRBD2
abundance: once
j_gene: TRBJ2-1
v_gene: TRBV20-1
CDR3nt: TGCAGTGCTCTTTCCGGGGGGAGGGTGGAGAATGAGCAGTTCTTC
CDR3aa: CSALSGGRVENEQFF

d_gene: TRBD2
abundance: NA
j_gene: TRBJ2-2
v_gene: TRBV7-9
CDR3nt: TGTGCCAGCAGCTTACCCGAAGGGCTAGCGGGAGTCACCGGGGAGCTGTTTTTT
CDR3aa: CASSLPEGLAGVTGELFF

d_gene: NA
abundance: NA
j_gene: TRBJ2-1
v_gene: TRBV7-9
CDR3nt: TGTGCCAGCAGCTTAGGTTGGTCCTACAATGAGCAGTTCTTC
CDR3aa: CASSLGWSYNEQFF

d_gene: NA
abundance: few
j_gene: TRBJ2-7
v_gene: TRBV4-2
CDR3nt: TGTGCCAGCAGCCTCTCCCCTGGGGCAGAAACCTACGAGCAGTACTTC
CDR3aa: CASSLSPGAETYEQYF

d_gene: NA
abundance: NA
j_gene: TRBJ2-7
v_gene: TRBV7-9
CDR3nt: TGTGCCAGCAGCTTACCCGATGGATCGGTAAGCTCCTACGAGCAGTACTTC
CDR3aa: CASSLPDGSVSSYEQYF